This TCR beta chain was sequenced in a study of post-analysis software for immune sequencing data. As to this clonotype: Its antigen is not known.

Prepared TCR beta cDNA libraries contained unique molecular identifiers. TCRdb analysed the PCR reads with MiXCR anew, one entry per CDR3 protein. Counted here are approximately 400,000 distinct CDR3 sequences, roughly 38% occurring once; the ten biggest clones make up 13%. Between the trimmed V and J ends, which lost 2 bases and 12 bases, there was a span of 29 bases. The CDR3 spans 17 residues. CDR1 is SGHAT, CDR2 FQNNGV, per germline. Overall study results and limits: Patients used five TRBV segments, including TRBV5-6, TRBV5-1 and TRBV20-1, more often than controls.

V gene TRBV11-2 combines with J gene TRBJ2-7; tentative D call: TRBD2 (5 bases). The sample taken for sequencing was blood. The sequence came from a girl aged 10 to 17 with multiple sclerosis. The CDR3 DNA sequence: TGTGCCAGCAGCTTAATAGTCTTACGGGGTTCGAAAGAGACCCGGTACTTC. It is translated as CASSLIVLRGSKETRYF.